This T cell receptor beta chain was obtained from a study of T cells in Graves' hyperthyroidism and ophthalmopathy. Amplification of TCR beta CDR3 regions used RNA as the template. HTBI primers were used for first-round RT-PCR of the TCR CDR3. Each CDR3 protein gets one entry after TCRdb re-called the multiplex PCR reads with MiXCR. The sample records about 500,000 distinct CDR3 sequences, roughly 17% being singletons. There are many counts of this clonotype. The receptor was derived from a woman under 30 with Graves' ophthalmopathy. Sequenced: blood.

The CDR3 bases are TGTGCCAGCAGTCTCCAGGGCCGAGGCCGACTTTACAATGAGCAGTTCTTC. Its protein is CASSLQGRGRLYNEQFF. The V and J genes are TRBV28 and TRBJ2-1, with a possible D match to TRBD1 (5 bases). V gave up 5 bases and J gave up 4 bases, with 21 bases separating them. The CDR3 spans 17 residues. Germline CDR1 MDHEN, CDR2 SYDVKM.